These T cell receptor beta chains were read from a single sample in a study of blood T cell dynamics during melanoma immunotherapy. Generated by immunoSEQ multiplex PCR, the TCRdb table keeps only in-frame clones and is missing some. The sample lists about 19,000 clones; roughly 87% were seen once. Sequenced here: blood, sampled from a patient treated with checkpoint blockade. All receptors come from a human donor with melanoma. The CDR3 runs from the conserved cysteine through the conserved F or W.

TRBV11-3	CASSSGQGEQYF
TRBV28	CASRSNWDYGQPQHF
TRBV27	CASSLEPLGNTEAFF
TRBV28	CASSSPGHSVLNRRNQPQHF
TRBV2	CASQLLAGETQYF
TRBV6-6	CASSYSGQGNQPQHF
TRBV10-3	CAISSTGGAEREKLFF
TRBV6-5	CASSYGRIYGYTF
TRBV28	CASIVPGTGGRDEQYF
TRBV5-1	CASSLGGTSADTQYF
TRBV27	CASSLKGGGGYEQYF
TRBV5-1	CASSPTTSAYNEQFF
TRBV2	CASSGQAGGPSSYNEQFF
TRBV14	CASSQENNKEAFF
TRBV6-5	CASSDRANYGYTF
TRBV28	CASRTLDGEETQYF